These 32 T cell receptor beta chains originate from one sample sequenced in a study of T cell responses to AZD1222 COVID-19 vaccine. Libraries were prepared by immunoSEQ multiplex PCR; TCRdb keeps only in-frame clonotypes and omits some of them. The table lists more than 75,000 clones, about nine tenths of them singletons. The source material was peripheral blood, sampled on day 0 of AZD1222 vaccination. All receptors come from an adult in good health.

V gene TRBV9 combines with J gene TRBJ1-1; no definite D call. Germline V gene data show CDR1 as SGDLS and CDR2 as YYNGEE. The V end was cut by 0 bases, the J end by 8 bases, with 14 bases between. This CDR3 comprises 14 residues. The CDR3 sequence: CASSVDQGVREAFF. For the CDR3, the DNA is TGTGCCAGCAGCGTAGATCAAGGTGTTCGAGAAGCTTTCTTT.

The V call is TRBV9, the J call TRBJ2-5; the D gene is possibly TRBD2 (5 bases). CDR1 is SGDLS, CDR2 YYNGEE, per germline. Trimming took 4 bases from V and 2 from J, leaving 12 bases between them. The CDR3 consists of 14 residues. For the CDR3, the DNA is TGTGCCAGCAGCTATAGGACTGAGCAAGAGACCCAGTACTTC. Residues: CASSYRTEQETQYF.

This chain uses TRBV6-2 or TRBV6-3 with TRBJ1-5; no clear D gene. Trimming took 2 bases from V and 0 from J, leaving 8 bases between them. This CDR3 is 15 amino acids long. The V gene's germline CDR1 is MNHEY and CDR2 SVGEGT. Here the CDR3 DNA reads TGTGCCAGCAGTTACAGGACCAATAGCAATCAGCCCCAGCATTTT. Translated, it gives CASSYRTNSNQPQHF.

The rearrangement joins TRBV27 to TRBJ1-2; 8 bases align to TRBD1. V lost 1 base to trimming and J lost 2 bases; unmatched junction nucleotides: 9. CDR1 and CDR2 from the germline V gene are MNHEY and SMNVEV (reference sequence). The CDR3 consists of 17 residues. CDR3 bases: TGTGCCAGCAGTTTATTCCCAGGGGGCAAACTAAACTATGGCTACACCTTC. The encoded protein is CASSLFPGGKLNYGYTF.

The chain uses TRBV12-5 and TRBJ2-2; D is possibly TRBD1 (6 bases). CDR1 and CDR2 (germline): LGHNT, FRNRAP. V was cut by 3 bases and J by 1 base, with 12 bases left in between. CDR3 length equals 16 residues. CDR3 amino acids: CASGFPTGRNTGELFF. Here the CDR3 DNA reads TGTGCTAGTGGTTTTCCTACAGGGCGGAACACCGGGGAGCTGTTTTTT.

The J gene is TRBJ2-1, the V gene TRBV5-8; D is possibly TRBD2 (6 bases). Trimming cost V 4 bases and J 6 bases, with 23 bases left between them. CDR3 size: 17 residues. The V gene's germline CDR1 is SGHTS and CDR2 YDEGEE. The CDR3 DNA reads TGTGCCAGCAGCCAACAGGACACATTAGCGGCTCGCAATGAGCAGTTCTTC. Amino acids: CASSQQDTLAARNEQFF. Full variable domain (missing parts from reference TRBV5-8 and TRBJ2-1): EAGVTQSPTHLIKTRGQQATLRCSPISGHTSVYWYQQALGLGLQFLLWYDEGEERNRGNFPPRFSGRQFPNYSSELNVNALELEDSALYLCASSQQDTLAARNEQFFGPGTRLTVL.

This clone appeared a single time. The genes are TRBV6-5 and TRBJ1-4, with a possible D match to TRBD1 (5 bases). Germline V gene data show CDR1 as MNHEY and CDR2 as SVGAGI. The CDR3 is 16 residues long. Trimming cost V 3 bases and J 8 bases, with 19 bases left between them. CDR3 residues: CASSYVAVGGGEKLFF. The CDR3 nucleotides read TGTGCCAGCAGTTATGTAGCGGTGGGGGGAGGAGAAAAACTGTTTTTT.

The J gene is TRBJ2-3, the V gene TRBV4-1, with 7 bases matching TRBD2. Germline V gives CDR1 MGHRA, CDR2 YSYEKL. The CDR3 has 16 amino acids. Trimming at V came to 1 base and at J to 2 bases, leaving 6 bases not matched to a gene. The CDR3 DNA reads TGCGCCAGCAGCCAAGTGGGGGGGGTATACACAGATACGCAGTATTTT. Amino acids: CASSQVGGVYTDTQYF.

This chain uses TRBV18 with TRBJ2-7; 7 bases are shared with TRBD1. Germline V CDR1 and CDR2: KGHSH, LQKENI. The CDR3 is made up of 15 amino acids. V gave up 3 bases and J gave up 1 base; unmatched junction bases: 6. In DNA form, the CDR3 reads TGTGCCAGCTCACCTTATGGACAGGAATCCTACGAGCAGTACTTC. Its protein product is CASSPYGQESYEQYF.

CDR3 nucleotides: TGTGCCACCAGTGATACCCGGGGACAGGGCAACTACAATGAGCAGTTCTTC. Translation gives CATSDTRGQGNYNEQFF. J is TRBJ2-1 and V is TRBV24-1; 9 bases are shared with TRBD1. CDR3 length equals 17 residues. The germline V gene has CDR1 KGHDR and CDR2 SFDVKD. V lost 3 bases and J lost 3; bases outside the gene matches: 8.

The chain carries TRBV3-1 (or the pseudogene TRBV3-2) and TRBJ1-5; D unclear. Trimming took off 2 bases at V and 1 base at J, with 6 bases between the two ends. The CDR3 is 14 amino acids. Germline assignment: CDR1 LGHDT and CDR2 YNNKEL (reference sequence). CDR3 in amino acids: CASSQLLSNQPQHF. As DNA, the CDR3 is TGTGCCAGCAGCCAATTGCTGAGCAATCAGCCCCAGCATTTT.

The rearrangement uses TRBV7-3 and TRBJ2-3; D unresolved. Germline values: CDR1 SGHTA, CDR2 FQGTGA. This CDR3 has 14 amino acids. The germline V and J ends were trimmed by 5 bases and 0 bases, with 9 bases remaining between them. DNA of the CDR3: TGTGCCAGCAGCCCACCCGGGAGCACAGATACGCAGTATTTT. It specifies CASSPPGSTDTQYF.

This rearrangement joins TRBV6-5 to TRBJ2-7, with D perhaps TRBD2 (5 bases). Trimming shortened V by 6 bases and J by 2 bases, and 14 bases separated the two germline ends. Per germline, CDR1 MNHEY and CDR2 SVGAGI. This CDR3 contains 14 residues. The CDR3 DNA sequence: TGTGCCAGCAGCGACCGGCTCGGGACCTACGAGCAGTACTTC. Its translation: CASSDRLGTYEQYF.

This chain uses TRBV19 with TRBJ1-6, with D unresolved. Germline CDR1 LNHDA, CDR2 SQIVND (reference sequence). Trimming left V 0 bases short and J 8 bases short, with 14 bases between. The CDR3 spans 16 residues. The CDR3, as DNA: TGTGCCAGTAGTATAGATCGGGCCCGAGTGGATTCACCCCTCCACTTT. This encodes CASSIDRARVDSPLHF.

The chain employs TRBV9 and TRBJ2-7; possible D gene TRBD2, 7 bases. Germline-derived CDR1 and CDR2 are SGDLS and YYNGEE. Trimming removed 4 bases from V and 5 bases from J, with 16 bases in between. The CDR3 contains 14 residues. DNA for the CDR3: TGTGCCAGCAGCCCGAGGGGGGAGGGGAACGAGCAGTACTTC. Protein sequence: CASSPRGEGNEQYF.

The chain has TRBV6-5 and TRBJ1-1; TRBD1 matches at 8 bases. J gave up 4 bases and V 0 bases, and 7 bases lay outside the gene matches. CDR3 length: 16 residues. Germline values: CDR1 MNHEY, CDR2 SVGAGI. CDR3 bases: TGTGCCAGCAGTTACTCGAGTGGAACAGGGGGCACTGAAGCTTTCTTT. Residues: CASSYSSGTGGTEAFF.

The sample holds a few counts of this clone. This chain links TRBV5-6 with TRBJ1-1; D not resolved. CDR1 SGHDT and CDR2 YYEEEE come from the germline V gene. This CDR3 has 11 amino acids. Deletions cut 4 bases from V and 11 bases from J, with 12 bases between. DNA of the CDR3: TGTGCCAGCAGCGGGCGGCAGGACGCTTTCTTT. As protein: CASSGRQDAFF.

This chain connects TRBV11-2 to TRBJ1-5; the D is unclear. Germline V gene data show CDR1 as SGHAT and CDR2 as FQNNGV. CDR3 size: 15 residues. Trimming removed 3 bases at V and 6 bases at J, with 15 bases between. The CDR3 is CASSFSDLATQPQHF. The CDR3, as DNA: TGTGCCAGCAGCTTCAGTGACTTAGCGACTCAGCCCCAGCATTTT.

The chain carries TRBV7-8 and TRBJ2-1, with 7 nucleotides matching TRBD2. The CDR3 is 16 amino acids. V lost 5 bases and J lost 8; bases outside the gene matches: 15. The V gene's germline CDR1 is SGHVS and CDR2 FQNEAQ. CDR3 in DNA: TGTGCCAGCAGCCGGACCGGGGAGCGGGATGGAGATGAGCAGTTCTTC. It is translated as CASSRTGERDGDEQFF. Full variable domain (missing parts from reference TRBV7-8 and TRBJ2-1): GAGVSQSPRYKVAKRGQDVALRCDPISGHVSLFWYQQALGQGPEFLTYFQNEAQLDKSGLPSDRFFAERPEGSVSTLKIQRTQQEDSAVYLCASSRTGERDGDEQFFGPGTRLTVL.

This chain links TRBV5-1 with TRBJ1-2; D may be TRBD1 (6 bases). Germline CDR1 SGHRS, CDR2 YFSETQ. This CDR3 is built from 14 residues. The V and J ends lost 4 bases and 8 bases respectively, with 18 bases between them. CDR3 protein: CASSLGGGPEGYTF. CDR3 DNA sequence: TGCGCCAGCAGCCTCGGAGGGGGTCCGGAGGGCTACACCTTC.

This clone has more than one count but fewer than ten. The genes are TRBV28 and TRBJ2-3; TRBD2 aligns across 8 bases. After removal of 2 bases from V and 2 bases from J, the junction contained 3 bases not matched to a gene. The CDR3 is made up of 15 amino acids. CDR1 is MDHEN and CDR2 is SYDVKM in the germline V gene. The CDR3 region has the DNA TGTGCCAGCAGTTTAAGCGGGAGCCCCACAGATACGCAGTATTTT. Its translation: CASSLSGSPTDTQYF. Using reference TRBV28 and TRBJ2-3 for the parts outside the CDR3, the full variable domain is DVKVTQSSRYLVKRTGEKVFLECVQDMDHENMFWYRQDPGLGLRLIYFSYDVKMKEKGDIPEGYSVSREKKERFSLILESASTNQTSMYLCASSLSGSPTDTQYFGPGTRLTVL.

This clone has a single count. V usage is TRBV9 and J usage is TRBJ1-5, with D tentatively TRBD1 (6 bases). V was shortened by 0 bases and J by 6 bases, with 13 bases between the two germline ends. The CDR3 loop spans 15 amino acids. CDR1 is SGDLS and CDR2 is YYNGEE in the germline V gene. The CDR3 sequence: CASSVAGARGQPQHF. The CDR3, as DNA: TGTGCCAGCAGCGTAGCGGGGGCGAGGGGTCAGCCCCAGCATTTT.

The chain joins TRBV28 to TRBJ2-3, with D perhaps being TRBD1 or TRBD2 (5 bases each). The germline gives CDR1 MDHEN, CDR2 SYDVKM. The CDR3 runs 14 residues. The V end was cut by 4 bases, the J end by 5 bases, with 13 bases between. The DNA of the CDR3 is TGTGCCAGCAGTTCCTGGGGGAAGGGAGATACGCAGTATTTT. Translating gives CASSSWGKGDTQYF.

The genes are TRBV27 and TRBJ2-7, with 11 positions matching TRBD2. The junction had 3 bases not matched to a gene; V was cut back by 3 bases and J by 5 bases. CDR1 is MNHEY, CDR2 SMNVEV, per germline (reference sequence). This CDR3 region has 14 residues. In nucleotides, the CDR3 is TGTGCCAGCAGTTTTAGCGGGAGGGCGGACGAGCAGTACTTC. Encoded protein: CASSFSGRADEQYF.

V and J are TRBV11-3 and TRBJ1-1; D ambiguous. Germline lookup yields CDR1 SGHNT and CDR2 YENEEA. The V end lost 0 bases, the J end lost 5 bases, and 7 bases lay between the germline ends. The CDR3 length is 13 residues. For the CDR3, the DNA is TGTGCCAGCAGCTTAGAACGGGAAACTGAAGCTTTCTTT. Amino acid sequence: CASSLERETEAFF.

The chain is built from TRBV7-9 and TRBJ1-4; 7 bases fit TRBD1. V lost 1 base, J lost 8 bases, and 1 base stayed unmatched. This CDR3 is built from 13 residues. Germline V gene data show CDR1 as SEHNR and CDR2 as FQNEAQ (reference sequence). The CDR3 loop reads CASSLGTGEKLFF. CDR3 nucleotides: TGTGCCAGCAGCTTAGGGACAGGCGAAAAACTGTTTTTT.

This rearrangement joins TRBV9 to TRBJ2-5; 11 bases fit TRBD2. The CDR3 contains 16 residues. CDR1 is SGDLS and CDR2 is YYNGEE in the germline V gene. The J segment lost 7 bases and the V segment lost 3 bases, leaving 11 bases of the junction unmatched. CDR3 bases: TGTGCCAGCAGCGCGGGGACTAGCGGTCCATCGGGGACCCAGTACTTC. It translates to CASSAGTSGPSGTQYF.

The chain employs TRBV29-1 and TRBJ2-5; TRBD1 or TRBD2 may be the D gene (6 bases each). Germline V gene data show CDR1 as SQVTM and CDR2 as ANQGSEA. Trimming took off 3 bases at V and 6 bases at J, with 11 bases between the two ends. The CDR3 covers 12 residues. The CDR3 loop is CSVEKGGKTQYF. In nucleotides, the CDR3 is TGCAGCGTTGAGAAGGGGGGAAAGACCCAGTACTTC.

The CDR3 region is CSASSPRTSGIVQYF. CDR3 DNA: TGCAGTGCTAGTAGTCCTCGGACTAGCGGGATCGTGCAGTACTTC. The chain joins TRBV20-1 to TRBJ2-7; 12 bases map to TRBD2. CDR1 and CDR2 from the germline V gene are DFQATT and SNEGSKA (reference sequence). This CDR3 is 15 amino acids long. The junction had 12 bases not matched to a gene; V was cut back by 3 bases and J by 9 bases.

The rearrangement uses TRBV18 and TRBJ1-1; 8 nucleotides match TRBD1. Germline V gene lookup returns CDR1 KGHSH and CDR2 LQKENI. There are 14 residues in the CDR3. V was clipped by 2 bases and J by 11 bases; unmatched bases: 10. CDR3 loop: CASSPVTGEVGAFF. The DNA for the CDR3 is TGTGCCAGCTCACCAGTGACAGGGGAGGTAGGGGCTTTCTTT.

V usage is TRBV27 and J usage is TRBJ1-5; possibly TRBD1 for D (5 bases). There are 12 residues in the CDR3. The germline V gene has CDR1 MNHEY and CDR2 SMNVEV (reference sequence). V dropped 5 bases and J dropped 9 bases, with 11 bases sitting between them. CDR3 protein: CASSPSGGPQHF. CDR3 DNA: TGTGCCAGCAGTCCCTCGGGGGGGCCCCAGCATTTT.

The chain recombines TRBV9 with TRBJ1-3; D ambiguous. In germline, CDR1 is SGDLS, CDR2 YYNGEE. The CDR3 length is 17 residues. Trimming removed 0 bases at V and 0 bases at J, with 13 bases between. CDR3 residues: CASSVGVGLFSGNTIYF. The CDR3 nucleotides read TGTGCCAGCAGCGTAGGGGTCGGGCTTTTCTCTGGAAACACCATATATTTT.